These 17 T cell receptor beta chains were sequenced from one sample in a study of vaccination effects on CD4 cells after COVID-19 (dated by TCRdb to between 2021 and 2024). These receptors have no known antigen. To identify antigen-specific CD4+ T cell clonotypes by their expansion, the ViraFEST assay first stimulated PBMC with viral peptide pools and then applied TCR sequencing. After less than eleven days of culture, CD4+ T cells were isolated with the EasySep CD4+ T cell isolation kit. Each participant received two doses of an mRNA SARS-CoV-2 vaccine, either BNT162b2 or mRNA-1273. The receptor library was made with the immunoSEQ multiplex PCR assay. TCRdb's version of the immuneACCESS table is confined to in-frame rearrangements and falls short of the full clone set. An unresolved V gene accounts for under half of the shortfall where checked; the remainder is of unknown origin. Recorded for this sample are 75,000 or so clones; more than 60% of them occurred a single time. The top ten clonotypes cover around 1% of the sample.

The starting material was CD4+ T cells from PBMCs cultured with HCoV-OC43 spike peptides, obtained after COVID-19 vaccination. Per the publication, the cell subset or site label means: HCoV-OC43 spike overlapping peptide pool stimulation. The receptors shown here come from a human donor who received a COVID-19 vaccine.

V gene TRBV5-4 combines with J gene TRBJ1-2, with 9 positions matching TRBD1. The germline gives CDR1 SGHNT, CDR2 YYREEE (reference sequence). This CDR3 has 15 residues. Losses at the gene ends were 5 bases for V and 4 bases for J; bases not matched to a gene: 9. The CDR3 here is CASRLQGAPSYGYTF. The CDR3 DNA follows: TGTGCCAGCAGATTACAGGGGGCTCCCAGCTATGGCTACACCTTC.

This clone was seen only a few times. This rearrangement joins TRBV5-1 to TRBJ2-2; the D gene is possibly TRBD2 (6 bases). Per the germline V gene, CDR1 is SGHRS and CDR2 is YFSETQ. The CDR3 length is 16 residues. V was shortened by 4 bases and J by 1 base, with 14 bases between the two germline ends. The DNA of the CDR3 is TGCGCCAGCAGCAGGGCCGGGACTTTGAACACCGGGGAGCTGTTTTTT. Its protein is CASSRAGTLNTGELFF.

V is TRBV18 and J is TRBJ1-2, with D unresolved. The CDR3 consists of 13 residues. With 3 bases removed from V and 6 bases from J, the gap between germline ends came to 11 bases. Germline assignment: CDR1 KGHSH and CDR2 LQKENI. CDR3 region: CASSPRRSDGYTF. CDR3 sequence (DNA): TGTGCCAGCTCACCTCGTAGGTCCGATGGCTACACCTTC.

CDR3 region: CASSLAWRGDYGYTF. In DNA form, the CDR3 reads TGTGCCAGCAGCTTGGCCTGGAGGGGAGATTATGGCTACACCTTC. J is TRBJ1-2 and V is TRBV5-4, with a weak D call TRBD1 (5 bases). This CDR3 region has 15 residues. V was cut by 0 bases and J by 5 bases, with 14 bases left in between. Germline V gives CDR1 SGHNT, CDR2 YYREEE (reference sequence).

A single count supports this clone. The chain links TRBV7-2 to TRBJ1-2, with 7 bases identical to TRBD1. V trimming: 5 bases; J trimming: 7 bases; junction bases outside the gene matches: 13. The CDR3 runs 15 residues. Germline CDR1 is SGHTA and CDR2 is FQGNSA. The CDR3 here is CASSNMPPTGPGYTF. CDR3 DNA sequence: TGTGCCAGCAGCAACATGCCACCGACAGGGCCTGGCTACACCTTC.

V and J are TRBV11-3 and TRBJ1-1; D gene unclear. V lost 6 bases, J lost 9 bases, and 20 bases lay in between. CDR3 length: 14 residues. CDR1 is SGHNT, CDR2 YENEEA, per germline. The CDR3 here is CASSRSGPNKKAFF. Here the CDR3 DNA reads TGTGCCAGCAGTCGAAGCGGACCAAATAAAAAAGCTTTCTTT.

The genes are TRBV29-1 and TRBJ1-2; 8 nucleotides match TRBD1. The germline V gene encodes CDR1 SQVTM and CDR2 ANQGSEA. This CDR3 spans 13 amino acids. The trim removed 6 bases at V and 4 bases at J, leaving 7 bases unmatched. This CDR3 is CSVADRALYGYTF. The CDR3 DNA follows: TGCAGCGTCGCGGACAGGGCCCTCTATGGCTACACCTTC.

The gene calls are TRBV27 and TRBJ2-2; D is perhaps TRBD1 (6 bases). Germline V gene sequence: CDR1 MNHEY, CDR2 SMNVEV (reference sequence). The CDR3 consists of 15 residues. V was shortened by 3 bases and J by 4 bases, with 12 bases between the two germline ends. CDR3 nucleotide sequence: TGTGCCAGCAGTTTCCGGGCAGGGGTCACCGGGGAGCTGTTTTTT. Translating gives CASSFRAGVTGELFF.

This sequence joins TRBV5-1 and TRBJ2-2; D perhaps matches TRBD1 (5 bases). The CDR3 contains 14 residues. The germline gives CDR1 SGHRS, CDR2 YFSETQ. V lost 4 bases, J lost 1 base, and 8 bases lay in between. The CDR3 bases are TGCGCCAGCAGCAAGACAGAGAACACCGGGGAGCTGTTTTTT. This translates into CASSKTENTGELFF. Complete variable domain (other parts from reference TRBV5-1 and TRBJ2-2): KAGVTQTPRYLIKTRGQQVTLSCSPISGHRSVSWYQQTPGQGLQFLFEYFSETQRNKGNFPGRFSGRQFSNSRSEMNVSTLELGDSALYLCASSKTENTGELFFGEGSRLTVL.

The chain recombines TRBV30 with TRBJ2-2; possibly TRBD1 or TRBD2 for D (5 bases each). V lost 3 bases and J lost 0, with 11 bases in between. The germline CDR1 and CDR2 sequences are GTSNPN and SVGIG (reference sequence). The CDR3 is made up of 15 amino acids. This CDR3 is CAWRGDPTNTGELFF. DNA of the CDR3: TGTGCCTGGAGGGGGGATCCTACGAACACCGGGGAGCTGTTTTTT.

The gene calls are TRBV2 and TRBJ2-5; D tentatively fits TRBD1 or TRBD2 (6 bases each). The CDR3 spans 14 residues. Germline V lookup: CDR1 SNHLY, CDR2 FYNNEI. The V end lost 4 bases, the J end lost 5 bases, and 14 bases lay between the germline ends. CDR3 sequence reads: CASSAQGGGETQYF. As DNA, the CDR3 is TGTGCCAGCAGTGCACAGGGCGGAGGGGAGACCCAGTACTTC.

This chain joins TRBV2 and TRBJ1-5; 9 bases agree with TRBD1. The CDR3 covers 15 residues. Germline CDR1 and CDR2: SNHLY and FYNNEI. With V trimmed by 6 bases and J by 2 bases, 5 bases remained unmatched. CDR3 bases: TGTGCCAGCAGACCCACAGGGGGCGGCAATCAGCCCCAGCATTTT. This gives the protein CASRPTGGGNQPQHF.

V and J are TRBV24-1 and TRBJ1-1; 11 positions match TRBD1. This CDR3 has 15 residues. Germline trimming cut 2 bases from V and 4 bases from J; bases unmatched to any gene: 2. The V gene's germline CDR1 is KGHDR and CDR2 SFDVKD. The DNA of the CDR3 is TGTGCCACCAGTGATTCCGGGACAGGGGGCACTGAAGCTTTCTTT. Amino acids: CATSDSGTGGTEAFF.

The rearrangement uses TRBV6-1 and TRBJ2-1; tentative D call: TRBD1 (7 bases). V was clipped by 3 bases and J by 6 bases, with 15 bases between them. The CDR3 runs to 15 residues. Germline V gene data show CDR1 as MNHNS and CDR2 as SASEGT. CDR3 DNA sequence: TGTGCCAGCAGTGATGCGGGACAGTACTCCAATGAGCAGTTCTTC. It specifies CASSDAGQYSNEQFF.

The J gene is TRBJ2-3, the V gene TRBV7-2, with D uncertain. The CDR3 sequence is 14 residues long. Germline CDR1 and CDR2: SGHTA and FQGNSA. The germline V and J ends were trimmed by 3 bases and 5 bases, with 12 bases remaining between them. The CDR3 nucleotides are TGTGCCAGCAGCTTCAGAGCACAAGAAGATACGCAGTATTTT. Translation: CASSFRAQEDTQYF.

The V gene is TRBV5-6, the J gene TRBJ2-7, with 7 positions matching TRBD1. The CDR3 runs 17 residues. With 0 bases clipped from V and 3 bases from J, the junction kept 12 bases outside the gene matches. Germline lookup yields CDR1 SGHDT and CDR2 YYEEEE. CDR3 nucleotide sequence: TGTGCCAGCAGCTTGGCTTTTATGAGTGGGACAGACTACGAGCAGTACGTC. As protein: CASSLAFMSGTDYEQYV.

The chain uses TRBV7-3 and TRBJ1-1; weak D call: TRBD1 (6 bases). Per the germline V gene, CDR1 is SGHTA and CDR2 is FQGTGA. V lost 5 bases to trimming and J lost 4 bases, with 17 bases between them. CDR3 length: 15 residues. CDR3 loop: CASSGYRVRVTEAFF. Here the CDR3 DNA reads TGTGCCAGCAGCGGATACAGGGTAAGGGTCACTGAAGCTTTCTTT.